This record covers a single TCR beta chain. This specimen belongs to a study of T cells in Graves' hyperthyroidism and ophthalmopathy. The source material, RNA transcripts, was used to amplify TCR beta CDR3 regions. With the HTBI primer set, the TCR CDR3 went through a first round of RT-PCR. TCRdb reprocessed the multiplex PCR reads via MiXCR and lists one record per CDR3 protein. Of roughly 250,000 distinct CDR3 sequences in the sample, 22% were seen once. This TCR came from a man aged 25-45 years with Graves' ophthalmopathy. Input material: blood.

The CDR3 region has the DNA TGTGCCAGCAGCTTTACTCGGGACGAGCAGTACTTC. Protein product: CASSFTRDEQYF. This chain links TRBV7-9 with TRBJ2-7; D remains unclear. CDR3 length: 12 residues. Germline V gene sequence: CDR1 SEHNR, CDR2 FQNEAQ (reference sequence). V shed 3 bases and J shed 5 bases, with 8 bases lying between them.